This section outlines one TCR beta chain sequence together with its context. Its recognized antigen is unknown. This clone may be a read error of a much larger clone one base away. Reading from cysteine to phenylalanine, the CDR3 counts 13 amino acids. Just the 39-base CDR3 DNA is kept, in frame starting at base 1. V lost 5 bases and J lost 6 bases, and the count of bases not matched to a germline gene is 4. The immunoSEQ Assay, a bias-controlled multiplex PCR, was used to amplify TCRbeta CDR3 regions from genomic DNA. The study's processing was this. The number of nucleated cells in each sample was estimated by amplification of reference gene primers within the assay. To quantify the absolute abundance of each unique TCRbeta CDR3 rearrangement, sequence reads were collapsed and filtered. For each sample, productive Simpson clonality was calculated by taking the square root of Simpson's diversity index across productive rearrangements. This is the immuneACCESS table as TCRdb keeps it, with only in-frame sequences that have V and J called. A part of the clones is gone; compared with another copy, unresolved V genes explain less than half, and the rest is unexplained. V, J and clone size were drawn from that table, and D and trimming were deduced from the DNA. Within this sample are about 420,000 clones, with over 85% of them counted one time only. Together, the top ten hold 0.8% to 0.85% of the sample.

This sample is part of a study of blood T cell repertoires in COVID-19 (TCRdb year 2020). About the study as a whole: Samples from collaborators originated in the United States, Italy and Spain and spanned both the acute and convalescent phases of COVID-19. The samples were drawn from the first 160 participants of the ongoing ImmuneRACE study and from 950 to 1,500 subjects provided by 6 global collaborators. The repertoires were made available in a free public database intended to serve as a resource for research on the immune response to SARS-CoV-2. Subjects who had been exposed to COVID-19, were actively infected with it, or had recovered from it provided the deeply sampled blood TCRbeta repertoires that made up the dataset. Where available, HLA class I and class II types were obtained from metadata supplied by the sample provider rather than from assay-based typing. Sample metadata almost always included a de-identified subject ID, COVID-19 status, age in years and sex. The prospective study material was composed of cDNA or gDNA derived from T cells, B-cell-depleted T cells, or PBMCs. What the research found in general, with its limitations: How much clinical and demographic metadata was included differed by source and by participant, and the metadata was provided uncurated.

In Seattle, one collaborating source enrolled patients while the infection was active and tracked those patients longitudinally over the course of disease. The collaborating institutions used their own protocols to collect whole blood in K2EDTA tubes. For TCRbeta analysis, collaborator samples were shipped as frozen whole blood, as isolated PBMCs, or as DNA extracted from either sample type. Material: peripheral blood. The sequence was collected from a man aged 18 to 29 with COVID-19, enrolled during active disease. This sequence uses TRBV12-3 or TRBV12-4 and TRBJ1-2; TRBD1 agrees with 9 junctional bases. The DNA is TGTGCCAGCAGTCCCCGGGACAGGGATGGCTACACCTTC. Its protein is CASSPRDRDGYTF.